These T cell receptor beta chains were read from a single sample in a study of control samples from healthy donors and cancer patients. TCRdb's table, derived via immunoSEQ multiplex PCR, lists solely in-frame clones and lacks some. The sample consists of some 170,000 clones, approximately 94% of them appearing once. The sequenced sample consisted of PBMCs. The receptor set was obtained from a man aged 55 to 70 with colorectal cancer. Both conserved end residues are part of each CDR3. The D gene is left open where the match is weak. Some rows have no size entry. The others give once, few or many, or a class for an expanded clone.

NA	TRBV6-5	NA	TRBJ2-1	TGTGCCAGCAGTTCAGACAGGAGCTCCTACAATGAGCAGTTCTTC	CASSSDRSSYNEQFF
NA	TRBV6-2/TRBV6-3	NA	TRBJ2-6	TGTGCCAGCAGTTGGGGTTATTACTCTGGGGCCAACGTCCTGACTTTC	CASSWGYYSGANVLTF
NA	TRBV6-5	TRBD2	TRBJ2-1	TGTGCCAGCAGTTTTCTAGCGGGGGGGTTCAATGAGCAGTTCTTC	CASSFLAGGFNEQFF
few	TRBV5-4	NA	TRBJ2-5	TGTGCCAGCAGCTTGGGGGTTTTGGAGACCCAGTACTTC	CASSLGVLETQYF
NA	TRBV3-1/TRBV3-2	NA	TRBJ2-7	TGTGCCAGCAGCCAAGAGGGGGTGGGCTCCCGTCGGTACTTC	CASSQEGVGSRRYF
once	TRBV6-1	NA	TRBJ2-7	TGTGCCAGCAGTGAAGCGAAGTATAGCGAGCAGTACTTC	CASSEAKYSEQYF
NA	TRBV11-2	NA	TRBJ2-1	TGTGCCAGCAGCTCCTCGGACAGATTCTACAATGAGCAGTTCTTC	CASSSSDRFYNEQFF
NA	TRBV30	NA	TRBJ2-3	TGTGCCTGGAGCCTCGACAGCCTTAGCACAGATACGCAGTATTTT	CAWSLDSLSTDTQYF
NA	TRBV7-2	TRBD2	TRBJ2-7	TGTGCCAGCAGCGCTAGGACTAGCGGGGCCGCTACCTACGAGCAGTACTTC	CASSARTSGAATYEQYF
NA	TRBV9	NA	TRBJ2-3	TGTGCCAGCAGCTCCCAGTCAGGGGCCACAGATACGCAGTATTTT	CASSSQSGATDTQYF
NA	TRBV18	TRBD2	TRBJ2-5	TGTGCCAGCTCACCAAGGCTAGCGGGGGGCCGAGAGACCCAGTACTTC	CASSPRLAGGRETQYF
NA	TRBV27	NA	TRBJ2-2	TGTGCCAGCAGTTTATTTTGGGCTCGGACAATAGCGAACACCGGGGAGCTGTTTTTT	CASSLFWARTIANTGELFF
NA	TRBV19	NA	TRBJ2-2	TGTGCCAGTAGTCCCTTGGCGGGGGCTACCGGGGAGCTGTTTTTT	CASSPLAGATGELFF
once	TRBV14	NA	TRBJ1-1	TGTGCCAGCAGCCAAGGAGGGGACCCTGAAGCTTTCTTT	CASSQGGDPEAFF
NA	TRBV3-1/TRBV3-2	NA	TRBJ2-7	TGTGCCAGCAGCCAAGTGGGGGAAGCGTCCTACGAGCAGTACTTC	CASSQVGEASYEQYF
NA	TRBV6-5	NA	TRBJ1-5	TGTGCCAGCAGCGTAGCCGGGAGGGATAATCAGCCCCAGCATTTT	CASSVAGRDNQPQHF
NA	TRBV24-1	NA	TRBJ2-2	TGTGCCACCAGTGATTTGGGGTTCACCGGGGAGCTGTTTTTT	CATSDLGFTGELFF
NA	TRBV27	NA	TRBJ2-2	TGTGCCAGCTCCCCTTTGGACGGGCCACCCGGGGAGCTGTTTTTT	CASSPLDGPPGELFF
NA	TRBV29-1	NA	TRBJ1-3	TGCAGCCCCCCGACGGATTCTGGAAACACCATATATTTT	CSPPTDSGNTIYF
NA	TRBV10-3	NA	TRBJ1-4	TGTGCCATCAGTGACGCGGGTGGGGAAAAACTGTTTTTT	CAISDAGGEKLFF
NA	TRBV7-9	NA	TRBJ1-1	TGTGCCAGCAGCTTAGGGGGACACGGCACTGAAGCTTTCTTT	CASSLGGHGTEAFF
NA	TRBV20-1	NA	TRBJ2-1	TGCAGTGCCCCGTACAATGAGCAGTTCTTC	CSAPYNEQFF
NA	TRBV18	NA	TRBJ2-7	TGTGCCAGCTCGCCTACTACAGGGTACGAGCAGTACTTC	CASSPTTGYEQYF
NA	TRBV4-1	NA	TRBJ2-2	TGCGCCAGCAGCCAAGGCGGAGGATTGGTGGGGCATCCGAACACCGGGGAGCTGTTTTTT	CASSQGGGLVGHPNTGELFF
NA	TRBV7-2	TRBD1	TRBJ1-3	TGTGCCAGCAGCCTAACCGGGACAGGGCTGCCCTCTGGAAACACCATATATTTT	CASSLTGTGLPSGNTIYF
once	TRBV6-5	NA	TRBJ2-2	TGTGCCAGCAGATCGACCCTGAACACCGGGGAGCTGTTTTTT	CASRSTLNTGELFF
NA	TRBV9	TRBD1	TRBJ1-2	TGTGCCAGCAGCGTAGGGGACAGCCTCTATGGCTACACCTTC	CASSVGDSLYGYTF